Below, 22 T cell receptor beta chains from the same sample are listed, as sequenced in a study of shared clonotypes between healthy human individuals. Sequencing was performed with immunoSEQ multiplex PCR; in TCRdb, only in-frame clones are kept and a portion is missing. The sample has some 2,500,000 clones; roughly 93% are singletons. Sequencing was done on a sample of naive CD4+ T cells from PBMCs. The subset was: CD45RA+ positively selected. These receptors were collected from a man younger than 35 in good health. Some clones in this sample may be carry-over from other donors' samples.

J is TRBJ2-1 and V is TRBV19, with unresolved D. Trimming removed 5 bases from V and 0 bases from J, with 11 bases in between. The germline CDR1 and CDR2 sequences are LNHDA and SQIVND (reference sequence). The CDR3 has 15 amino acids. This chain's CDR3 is CASSLDQSSYNEQFF. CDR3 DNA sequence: TGTGCCAGTAGTCTGGACCAGAGCTCCTACAATGAGCAGTTCTTC. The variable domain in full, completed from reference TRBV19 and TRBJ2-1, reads DGGITQSPKYLFRKEGQNVTLSCEQNLNHDAMYWYRQDPGQGLRLIYYSQIVNDFQKGDIAEGYSVSREKKESFPLTVTSAQKNPTAFYLCASSLDQSSYNEQFFGPGTRLTVL.

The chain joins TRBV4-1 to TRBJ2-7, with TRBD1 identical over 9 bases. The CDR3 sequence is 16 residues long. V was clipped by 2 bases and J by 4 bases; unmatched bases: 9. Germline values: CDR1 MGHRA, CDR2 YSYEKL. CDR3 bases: TGCGCCAGCAGCCAACCCATCGGGACAGGGTCTTACGAGCAGTACTTC. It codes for CASSQPIGTGSYEQYF.

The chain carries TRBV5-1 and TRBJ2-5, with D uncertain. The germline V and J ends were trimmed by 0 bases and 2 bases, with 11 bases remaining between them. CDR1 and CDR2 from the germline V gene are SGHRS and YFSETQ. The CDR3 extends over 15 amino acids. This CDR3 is CASSLDGQPQETQYF. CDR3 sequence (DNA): TGCGCCAGCAGCTTGGACGGGCAGCCACAAGAGACCCAGTACTTC.

CDR3 in amino acids: CASSQTSPPTDTQYF. The CDR3 region has the DNA TGTGCCAGCAGTCAGACTAGCCCCCCCACAGATACGCAGTATTTT. The rearrangement uses TRBV2 and TRBJ2-3, with 7 bases matching TRBD2. CDR1 is SNHLY, CDR2 FYNNEI, per germline. Trimming took 5 bases from V and 2 from J; bases not matched to a gene: 7. The CDR3 covers 15 residues. Full variable domain (remainder filled in from reference TRBV2 and TRBJ2-3): EPEVTQTPSHQVTQMGQEVILRCVPISNHLYFYWYRQILGQKVEFLVSFYNNEISEKSEIFDDQFSVERPDGSNFTLKIRSTKLEDSAMYFCASSQTSPPTDTQYFGPGTRLTVL.

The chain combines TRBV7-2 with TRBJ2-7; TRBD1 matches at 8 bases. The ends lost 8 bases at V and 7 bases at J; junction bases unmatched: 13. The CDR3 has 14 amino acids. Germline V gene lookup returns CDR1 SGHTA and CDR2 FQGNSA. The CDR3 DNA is TGTGCCAGCTCGGGACAGGTTACCTCAGAAGAGCAGTACTTC. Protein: CASSGQVTSEEQYF.

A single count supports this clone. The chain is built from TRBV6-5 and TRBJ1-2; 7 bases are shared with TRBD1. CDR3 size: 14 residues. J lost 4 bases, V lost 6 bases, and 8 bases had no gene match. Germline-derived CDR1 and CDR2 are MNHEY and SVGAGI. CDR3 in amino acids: CASSRNRGGYGYTF. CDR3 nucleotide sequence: TGTGCCAGCAGCCGGAACAGGGGCGGCTATGGCTACACCTTC.

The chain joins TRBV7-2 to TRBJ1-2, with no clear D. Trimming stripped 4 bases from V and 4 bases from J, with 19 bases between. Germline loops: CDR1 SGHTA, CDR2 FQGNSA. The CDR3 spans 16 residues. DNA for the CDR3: TGTGCCAGCAGCTCCCGGGTATCTGCCGCCCCCTATGGCTACACCTTC. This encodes CASSSRVSAAPYGYTF. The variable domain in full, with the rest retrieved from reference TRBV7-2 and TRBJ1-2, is GAGVSQSPSNKVTEKGKDVELRCDPISGHTALYWYRQSLGQGLEFLIYFQGNSAPDKSGLPSDRFSAERTGGSVSTLTIQRTQQEDSAVYLCASSSRVSAAPYGYTFGSGTRLTVV.

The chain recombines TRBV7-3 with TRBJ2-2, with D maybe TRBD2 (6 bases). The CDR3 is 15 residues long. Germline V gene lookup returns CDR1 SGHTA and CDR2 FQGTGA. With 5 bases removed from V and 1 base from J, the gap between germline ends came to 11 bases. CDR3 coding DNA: TGTGCCAGCAGCCCCGGGACTTTGAACACCGGGGAGCTGTTTTTT. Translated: CASSPGTLNTGELFF. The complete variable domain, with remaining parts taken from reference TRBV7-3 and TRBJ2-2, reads GAGVSQTPSNKVTEKGKYVELRCDPISGHTALYWYRQSLGQGPEFLIYFQGTGAADDSGLPNDRFFAVRPEGSVSTLKIQRTERGDSAVYLCASSPGTLNTGELFFGEGSRLTVL.

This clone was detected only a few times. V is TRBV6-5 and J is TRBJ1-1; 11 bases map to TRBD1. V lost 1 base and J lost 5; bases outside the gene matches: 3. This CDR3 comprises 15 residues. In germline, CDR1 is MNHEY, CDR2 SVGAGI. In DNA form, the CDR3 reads TGTGCCAGCAGTTACTGGGACAGGGGGGTTACTGAAGCTTTCTTT. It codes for CASSYWDRGVTEAFF.

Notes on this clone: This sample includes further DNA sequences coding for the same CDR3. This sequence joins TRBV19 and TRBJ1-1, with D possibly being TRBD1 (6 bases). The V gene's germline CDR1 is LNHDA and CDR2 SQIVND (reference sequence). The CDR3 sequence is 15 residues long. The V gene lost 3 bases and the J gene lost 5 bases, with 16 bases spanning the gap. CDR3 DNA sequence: TGTGCCAGTAGTATCGGTGGGGGCCGGGCTACTGAAGCTTTCTTT. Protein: CASSIGGGRATEAFF.

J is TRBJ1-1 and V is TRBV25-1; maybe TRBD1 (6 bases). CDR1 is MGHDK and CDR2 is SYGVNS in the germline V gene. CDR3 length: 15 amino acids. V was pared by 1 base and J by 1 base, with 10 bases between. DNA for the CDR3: TGTGCCAGCAGTGAATTGGGGGCCAGGAACACTGAAGCTTTCTTT. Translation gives CASSELGARNTEAFF.

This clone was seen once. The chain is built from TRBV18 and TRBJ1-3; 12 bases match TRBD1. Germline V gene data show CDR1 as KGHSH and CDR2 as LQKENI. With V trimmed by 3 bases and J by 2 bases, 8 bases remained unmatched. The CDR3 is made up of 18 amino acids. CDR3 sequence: CASSPGTGGAGAGNTIYF. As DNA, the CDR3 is TGTGCCAGCTCACCCGGGACAGGGGGCGCGGGTGCTGGAAACACCATATATTTT.

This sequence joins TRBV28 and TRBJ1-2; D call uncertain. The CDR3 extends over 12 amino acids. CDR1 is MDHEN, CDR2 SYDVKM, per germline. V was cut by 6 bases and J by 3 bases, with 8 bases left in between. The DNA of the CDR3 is TGTGCCAGCAGAGAAACAGACTATGGCTACACCTTC. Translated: CASRETDYGYTF.

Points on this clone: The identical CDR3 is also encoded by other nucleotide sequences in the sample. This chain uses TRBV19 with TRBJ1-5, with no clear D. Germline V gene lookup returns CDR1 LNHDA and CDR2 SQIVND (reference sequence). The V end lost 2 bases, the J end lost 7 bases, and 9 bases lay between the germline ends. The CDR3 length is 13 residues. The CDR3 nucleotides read TGTGCCAGTAGTATAAGAGGTTCCCAGCCCCAGCATTTT. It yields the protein CASSIRGSQPQHF.

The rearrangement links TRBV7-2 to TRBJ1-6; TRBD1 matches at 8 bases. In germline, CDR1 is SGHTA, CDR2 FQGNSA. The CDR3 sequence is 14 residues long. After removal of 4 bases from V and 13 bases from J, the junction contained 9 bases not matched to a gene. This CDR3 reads CASSSGQGILPLHF. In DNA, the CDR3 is TGTGCCAGCAGCTCAGGACAGGGTATATTGCCCCTCCACTTT.

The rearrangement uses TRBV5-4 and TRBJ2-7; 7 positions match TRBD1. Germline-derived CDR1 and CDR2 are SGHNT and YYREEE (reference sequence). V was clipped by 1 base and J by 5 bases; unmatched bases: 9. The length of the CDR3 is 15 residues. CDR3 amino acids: CASSLSGQAFHEQYF. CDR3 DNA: TGTGCCAGCAGCTTGTCAGGACAGGCCTTTCACGAGCAGTACTTC.

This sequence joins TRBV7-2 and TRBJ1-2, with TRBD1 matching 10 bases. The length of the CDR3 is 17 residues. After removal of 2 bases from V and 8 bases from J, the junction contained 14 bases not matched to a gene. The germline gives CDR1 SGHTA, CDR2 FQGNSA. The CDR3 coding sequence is TGTGCCAGCAGCTTAACCGGGACAGGGGCGATCGAGCAGGGCTACACCTTC. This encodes CASSLTGTGAIEQGYTF. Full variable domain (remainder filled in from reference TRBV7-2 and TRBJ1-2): GAGVSQSPSNKVTEKGKDVELRCDPISGHTALYWYRQSLGQGLEFLIYFQGNSAPDKSGLPSDRFSAERTGGSVSTLTIQRTQQEDSAVYLCASSLTGTGAIEQGYTFGSGTRLTVV.

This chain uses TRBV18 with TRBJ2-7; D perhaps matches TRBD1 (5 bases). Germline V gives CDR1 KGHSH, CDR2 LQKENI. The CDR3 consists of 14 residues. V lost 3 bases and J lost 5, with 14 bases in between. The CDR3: CASSPIQGANEQYF. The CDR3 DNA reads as TGTGCCAGCTCACCCATCCAGGGCGCGAACGAGCAGTACTTC.

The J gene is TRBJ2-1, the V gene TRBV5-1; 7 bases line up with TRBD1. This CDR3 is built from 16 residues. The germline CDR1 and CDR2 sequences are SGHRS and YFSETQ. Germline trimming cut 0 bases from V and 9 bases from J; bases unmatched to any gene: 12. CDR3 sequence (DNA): TGCGCCAGCAGCTTGGCCCGGGACAGTTACGGGGCTGAGCAGTTCTTC. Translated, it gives CASSLARDSYGAEQFF.

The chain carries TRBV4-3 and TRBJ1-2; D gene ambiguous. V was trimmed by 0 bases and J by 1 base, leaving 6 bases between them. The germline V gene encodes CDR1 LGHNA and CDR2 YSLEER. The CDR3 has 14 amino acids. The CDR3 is CASSQEEGNYGYTF. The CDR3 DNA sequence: TGCGCCAGCAGCCAAGAGGAGGGTAACTATGGCTACACCTTC.

CDR3 coding DNA: TGTGCCAGCAGCTCTGAGGGCTACGAGCAGTACTTC. Its protein product is CASSSEGYEQYF. The chain is built from TRBV7-9 and TRBJ2-7; TRBD2 is a possible D gene (5 bases). This CDR3 has 12 residues. In germline, CDR1 is SEHNR, CDR2 FQNEAQ (reference sequence). The V end was cut by 4 bases, the J end by 3 bases, with 7 bases between. Full variable domain (missing parts from reference TRBV7-9 and TRBJ2-7): DTGVSQNPRHKITKRGQNVTFRCDPISEHNRLYWYRQTLGQGPEFLTYFQNEAQLEKSRLLSDRFSAERPKGSFSTLEIQRTEQGDSAMYLCASSSEGYEQYFGPGTRLTVT.

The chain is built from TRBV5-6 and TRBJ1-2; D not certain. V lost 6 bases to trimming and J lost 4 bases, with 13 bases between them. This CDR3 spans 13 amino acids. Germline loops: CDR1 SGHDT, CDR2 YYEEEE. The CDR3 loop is CASTSIRTYGYTF. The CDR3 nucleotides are TGTGCCAGCACCTCAATCCGGACCTATGGCTACACCTTC.